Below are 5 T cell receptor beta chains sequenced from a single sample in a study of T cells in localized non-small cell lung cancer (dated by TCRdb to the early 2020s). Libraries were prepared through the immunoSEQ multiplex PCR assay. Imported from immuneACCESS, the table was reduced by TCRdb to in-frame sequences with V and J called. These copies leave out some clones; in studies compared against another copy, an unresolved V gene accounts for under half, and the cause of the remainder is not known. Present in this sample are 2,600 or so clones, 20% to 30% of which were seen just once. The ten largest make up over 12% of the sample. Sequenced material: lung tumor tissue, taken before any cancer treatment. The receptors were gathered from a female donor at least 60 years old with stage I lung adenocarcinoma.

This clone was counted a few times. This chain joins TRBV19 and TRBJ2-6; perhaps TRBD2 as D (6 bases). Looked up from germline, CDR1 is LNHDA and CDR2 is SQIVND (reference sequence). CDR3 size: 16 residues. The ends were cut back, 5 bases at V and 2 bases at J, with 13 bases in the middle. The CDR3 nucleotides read TGTGCCAGTAGTCTCCACGGGGAGGCTGGGGCCAACGTCCTGACTTTC. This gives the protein CASSLHGEAGANVLTF. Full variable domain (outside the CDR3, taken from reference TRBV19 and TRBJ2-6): DGGITQSPKYLFRKEGQNVTLSCEQNLNHDAMYWYRQDPGQGLRLIYYSQIVNDFQKGDIAEGYSVSREKKESFPLTVTSAQKNPTAFYLCASSLHGEAGANVLTFGAGSRLTVL.

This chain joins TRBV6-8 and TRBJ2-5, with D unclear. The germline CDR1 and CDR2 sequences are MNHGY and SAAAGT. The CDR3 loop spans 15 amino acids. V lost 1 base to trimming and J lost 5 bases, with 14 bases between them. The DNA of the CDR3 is TGTGCCAGCAGTTACTTAGGGAATAGTGTGGAGACCCAGTACTTC. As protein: CASSYLGNSVETQYF.

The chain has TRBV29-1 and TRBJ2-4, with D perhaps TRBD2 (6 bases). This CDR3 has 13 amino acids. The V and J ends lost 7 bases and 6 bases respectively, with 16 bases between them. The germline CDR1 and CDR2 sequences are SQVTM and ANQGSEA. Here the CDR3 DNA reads TGCAGCGCACAGAGGCAGGGAGGAAACATTCAGTACTTC. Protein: CSAQRQGGNIQYF. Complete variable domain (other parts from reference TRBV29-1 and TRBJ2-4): SAVISQKPSRDICQRGTSLTIQCQVDSQVTMMFWYRQQPGQSLTLIATANQGSEATYESGFVIDKFPISRPNLTFSTLTVSNMSPEDSSIYLCSAQRQGGNIQYFGAGTRLSVL.

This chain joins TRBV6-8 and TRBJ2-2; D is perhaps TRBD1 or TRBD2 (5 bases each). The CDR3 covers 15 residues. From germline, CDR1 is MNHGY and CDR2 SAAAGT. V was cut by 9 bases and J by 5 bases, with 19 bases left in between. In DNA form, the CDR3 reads TGTGCCAGTGCGGAGAGGGGTTCTTATACCGGGGAGCTGTTTTTT. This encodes CASAERGSYTGELFF.

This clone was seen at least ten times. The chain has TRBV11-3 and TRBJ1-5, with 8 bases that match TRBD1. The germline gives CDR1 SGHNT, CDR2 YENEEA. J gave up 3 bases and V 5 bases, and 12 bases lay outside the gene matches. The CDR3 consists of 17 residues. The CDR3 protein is CASSASRGTGDNQPQHF. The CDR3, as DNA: TGTGCCAGCAGCGCCAGTCGGGGGACAGGTGACAATCAGCCCCAGCATTTT.